The following is a T cell receptor (beta chain) sequence with its context. Its specific antigen is unknown. No base qualities exist here, and no much larger clone lies one base off it. Via the germline V gene, CDR1 is MNHNS and CDR2 SASEGT. The CDR3 numbers 15 residues from cysteine through phenylalanine. CDR3 DNA is the only sequence kept; it has 45 bases, read in frame from the first base. V is shortened by 4 bases, J by 3 bases, and the region joining them spans 14 bases. Using the deep immunoSEQ assay, TCR CDR3 regions were amplified from genomic DNA by multiplex PCR. For each cell subset, the extracted genomic DNA was distributed evenly across all wells of several immunoSEQ 96-well plates, and each plate served as one replicate. Each replicate PCR for sorted subsets received roughly 0.2 ug genomic DNA, equal to some 32,000 T cell genomes. Purified libraries were measured with a Qubit 3.0 fluorometer, size-checked on a Bioanalyzer 2100, and measured again with the KAPA Library Quantification kit. Every immunoSEQ 96-well plate was sequenced on a separate single-read 150-cycle Illumina NextSeq 550 flow cell. Concerning the study's data processing: Because only junctional sequences without quality scores were contained in the immunoSEQ output, filtering matching that applied to full-length reads could not be performed. Sequences were annotated with PyIR, a Python wrapper for IgBLAST v1.9, and V/J genes and CDR3 were assigned using IMGT germline references. Any read was removed if the V/J assignment was weak (E-value above 1e-6), the CDR3 was missing, or the read contained stop codons, out-of-frame junctions, or ambiguous translated residues. V3J clonotypes were defined as sequences sharing the same inferred V gene, J gene, and CDR3 amino acid sequence. To compute the percentage overlap between repertoires, the number of shared unique clonotypes was divided by the size of the smaller repertoire. RTK rarefaction, the Chao1 estimator, and Recon v2.1 estimates of unobserved clonotypes were used to assess repertoire richness. For all TCRbeta clonotypes obtained by the gDNA method from a few donors, generation probabilities were computed with OLGA. TCRdb retrieved this table from immuneACCESS and kept in-frame rearrangements only. Not all clones are present; in checked studies, unresolved V genes account for under half, and no reason is known for the remainder. The D gene and trimming were derived from the DNA, and the V and J assignments and clone size from that table. A total of around 370,000 clones appear in this sample, around 96% of them only once. Approximately 0.3% of the sample comes from the top ten.

The donors were healthy, HIV-negative adults who had no recently reported acute infections or vaccinations. Every donor was a Caucasian adult living in Nashville, Tennessee, USA. CD8 memory samples were composed of magnetically selected CD45RO+ cells combined with CCR7-negative CD45RA+ effector memory (TemRA) cells. Blood was collected by leukapheresis, and PBMCs were isolated by Ficoll-Histopaque density gradient centrifugation and then cryopreserved in liquid nitrogen vapor phase. Analytical flow cytometry was used to check the purity and quantity of every magnetically sorted T cell population. Genomic DNA was isolated from each sorted fraction and quantified by UV absorbance on a Nanodrop 2000c. This sample was taken from a study of shared clonotypes between healthy human individuals (dated by TCRdb to between 2020 and 2021). With regard to the full study: The cohort comprised a couple of women and a few men aged 18 to 49 years. Libraries were prepared and TCR repertoires were sequenced by different laboratories using diverse techniques, in order to increase sequencing depth and limit assay-specific biases. Per donor, leukapheresis produced somewhere between about 0.8 and 9 billion PBMCs. For each donor, CD4 naive and CD4 memory were each given three plates, CD8 naive was given two plates, and CD8 memory was given one plate. Blood TCR repertoires of about 5 healthy adults were deeply sequenced to estimate repertoire size and the extent of clonotype sharing between individuals. Beyond this particular receptor, the publication reports: When a handful of donors were compared, the shared fraction of clonotypes was roughly 5% for naive CD4, less than 4% for naive CD8, about 2.5% for memory CD4, and less than 0.45% for memory CD8. Sampling was limited to blood, and TCR repertoires in tissue likely differ from TCR repertoires in blood. Clonotypes shared by all four sorted-subset donors showed higher generation probabilities than non-shared clonotypes. Even with the large sequencing depth, rarefaction of the sorted-subset datasets indicated that sequencing was incomplete. Pairwise subsampling led to the expectation that sequencing depth would affect the degree of clonotype sharing among donors. Larger estimated clonotype richness was generally found for naive subsets than for memory subsets. Because the study included a small number of donors, the genetic and exposure-history diversity represented was limited.

Sequencing used memory CD8+ T cells sorted from blood. Taken with the paper, the label for cell subset or site translates to: CD45RO+ cells pooled with CCR7-negative TemRA cells. The origin of this receptor is a man under 40 in good health. The chain couples TRBV6-1 to TRBJ2-3, with a tentative D gene TRBD1 over 6 matching bases. The encoded CDR3 is CASSGPGHPTDTQYF. The nucleotide sequence reads TGTGCCAGCAGTGGACCGGGACATCCAACAGATACGCAGTATTTT.